The sequence of this T cell receptor beta chain was determined in a study of blood T cell repertoires in COVID-19. Sequencing used immunoSEQ multiplex PCR; TCRdb keeps in-frame clones, though not all of them. The table has 150,000 to 200,000 clones, over 70% seen once. This clone was counted once. CDR3 length: 13 amino acids. Looked up from germline, CDR1 is MNHEY and CDR2 is SVGAGI. Germline trimming cut 6 bases from V and 1 base from J; bases unmatched to any gene: 2. This TCR came from a man in his 60s with active or convalescent COVID-19. Source material: peripheral blood. The gene calls are TRBV6-5 and TRBJ1-2; 7 positions match TRBD1. Here the CDR3 DNA reads TGTGCCAGCAGGGGGACAGTTAACTATGGCTACACCTTC. Its translation: CASRGTVNYGYTF.